These 5 T cell receptor beta chains share one sample of origin, sequenced in a study of CD8+ T cells in alopecia areata (dated by TCRdb to the late 2010s). Library creation used the immunoSEQ multiplex PCR assay. RNA was extracted from all samples and reverse transcribed into cDNA as template for TCR sequencing. TCRdb re-hosts the immuneACCESS table, in-frame sequences only. Its copies lack some clones; in the studies checked, an unresolved V gene accounts for under half of them, and the cause for the rest is not known. Within this sample are around 300,000 clones, with 60% of them counted one time only. The ten largest clones add up to more than 0.85% of the sample. The intended sense of this specimen's treatment or condition label: oral pan-JAK inhibitor, 5-10 mg twice daily. The specimen was CD4+ T cells sorted from blood, collected around week 54, from a patient treated with tofacitinib. These receptors came from a human donor with alopecia areata.

For this clone: A read error may account for a junction end that differs from germline. The chain joins TRBV30 to TRBJ1-6; 10 nucleotides agree with TRBD1. This CDR3 has 12 residues. The germline V gene encodes CDR1 GTSNPN and CDR2 SVGIG (reference sequence). CDR3 nucleotides: TGTGCTTCGGACAGGGGGGGTTCAGCCCTCCACTTT. Its translation: CASDRGGSALHF.

The rearrangement joins TRBV4-1 to TRBJ2-3; the match to TRBD2 covers 12 bases. Germline CDR1 MGHRA, CDR2 YSYEKL. V shed 2 bases, J shed 0 bases, and the junction held 12 bases outside the gene matches. The CDR3 totals 20 residues. CDR3 nucleotide sequence: TGCGCCAGCAGCCAAAGAGGTTCACTAGCGGGGGGCTTTAGCACAGATACGCAGTATTTT. This codes for CASSQRGSLAGGFSTDTQYF.

The chain has TRBV25-1 and TRBJ2-1; 8 bases agree with TRBD1. The germline CDR1 and CDR2 sequences are MGHDK and SYGVNS. V shed 4 bases and J 6 bases; nucleotides not matched to a gene: 8. The CDR3 runs to 15 residues. The CDR3 loop is CASSGRDRPSNEQFF. CDR3 in DNA: TGTGCCAGCAGTGGGAGGGACAGGCCGAGCAATGAGCAGTTCTTC.

The chain carries TRBV2 and TRBJ2-4, with 7 bases lining up with TRBD1. V shed 1 base, J shed 9 bases, and the junction held 3 bases outside the gene matches. This CDR3 has 13 amino acids. In germline, CDR1 is SNHLY, CDR2 FYNNEI. CDR3 in DNA: TGTGCCAGCAGTGAAGACAGGGGTGGCATTCAGTACTTC. This gives the protein CASSEDRGGIQYF. Drawing the rest from reference TRBV2 and TRBJ2-4, the complete variable domain is EPEVTQTPSHQVTQMGQEVILRCVPISNHLYFYWYRQILGQKVEFLVSFYNNEISEKSEIFDDQFSVERPDGSNFTLKIRSTKLEDSAMYFCASSEDRGGIQYFGAGTRLSVL.

The V gene is TRBV29-1, the J gene TRBJ1-2; the D is unclear. The V gene's germline CDR1 is SQVTM and CDR2 ANQGSEA. Trimming removed 2 bases from V and 2 bases from J, with 9 bases in between. This CDR3 contains 13 residues. Written as DNA, the CDR3 is TGCAGCGTTGAATCTTCCGGGAACTATGGCTACACCTTC. Its protein product is CSVESSGNYGYTF.